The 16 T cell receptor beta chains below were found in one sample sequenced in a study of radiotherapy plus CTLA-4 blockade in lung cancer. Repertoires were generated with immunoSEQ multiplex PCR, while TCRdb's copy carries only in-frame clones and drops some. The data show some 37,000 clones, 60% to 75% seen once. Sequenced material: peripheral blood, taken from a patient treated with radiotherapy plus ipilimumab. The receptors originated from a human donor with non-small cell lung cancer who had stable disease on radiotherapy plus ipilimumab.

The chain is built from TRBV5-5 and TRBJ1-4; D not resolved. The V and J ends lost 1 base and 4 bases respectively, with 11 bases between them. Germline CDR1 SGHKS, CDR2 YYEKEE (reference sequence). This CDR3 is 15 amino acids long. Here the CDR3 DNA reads TGTGCCAGCAGCTTGCTCCTCGGCTATAATGAAAAACTGTTTTTT. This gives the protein CASSLLLGYNEKLFF.

The CDR3 loop reads CASGRDLQGAYGYTF. The CDR3 DNA sequence: TGCGCCAGCGGCAGAGATTTACAGGGGGCGTATGGCTACACCTTC. The V call is TRBV5-1, the J call TRBJ1-2, with 9 bases matching TRBD1. Germline CDR1 SGHRS, CDR2 YFSETQ. This CDR3 is built from 15 residues. Trimming cost V 7 bases and J 5 bases; bases outside gene matches: 12. Variable domain in full (rest from reference TRBV5-1 and TRBJ1-2): KAGVTQTPRYLIKTRGQQVTLSCSPISGHRSVSWYQQTPGQGLQFLFEYFSETQRNKGNFPGRFSGRQFSNSRSEMNVSTLELGDSALYLCASGRDLQGAYGYTFGSGTRLTVV.

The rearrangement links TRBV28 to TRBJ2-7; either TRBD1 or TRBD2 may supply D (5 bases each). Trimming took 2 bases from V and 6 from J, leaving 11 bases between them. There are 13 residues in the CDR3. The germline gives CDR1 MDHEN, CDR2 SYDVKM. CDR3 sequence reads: CASSLTGTGEQYV. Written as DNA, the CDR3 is TGTGCCAGCAGTTTAACGGGGACCGGCGAGCAGTACGTC.

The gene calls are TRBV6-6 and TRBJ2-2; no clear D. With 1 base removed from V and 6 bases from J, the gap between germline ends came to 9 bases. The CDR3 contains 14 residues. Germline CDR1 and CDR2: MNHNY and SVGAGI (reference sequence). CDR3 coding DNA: TGTGCCAGCAGTTACTTCGGATACGCCGGGGAGCTGTTTTTT. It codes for CASSYFGYAGELFF.

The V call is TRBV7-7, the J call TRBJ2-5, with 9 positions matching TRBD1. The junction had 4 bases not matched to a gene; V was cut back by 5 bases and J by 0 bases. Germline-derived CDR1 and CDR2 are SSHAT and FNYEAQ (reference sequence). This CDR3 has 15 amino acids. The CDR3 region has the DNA TGTGCCAGCAGCGCCGGGACAGGGTACCAAGAGACCCAGTACTTC. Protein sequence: CASSAGTGYQETQYF. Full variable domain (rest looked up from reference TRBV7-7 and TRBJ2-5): GAGVSQSPRYKVTKRGQDVTLRCDPISSHATLYWYQQALGQGPEFLTYFNYEAQPDKSGLPSDRFSAERPEGSISTLTIQRTEQRDSAMYRCASSAGTGYQETQYFGPGTRLLVL.

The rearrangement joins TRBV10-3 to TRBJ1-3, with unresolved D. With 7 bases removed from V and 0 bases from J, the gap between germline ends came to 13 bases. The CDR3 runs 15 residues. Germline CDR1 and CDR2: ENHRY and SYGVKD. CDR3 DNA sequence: TGTGCCATCACGGCCCAGGCTAACTCTGGAAACACCATATATTTT. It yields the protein CAITAQANSGNTIYF.

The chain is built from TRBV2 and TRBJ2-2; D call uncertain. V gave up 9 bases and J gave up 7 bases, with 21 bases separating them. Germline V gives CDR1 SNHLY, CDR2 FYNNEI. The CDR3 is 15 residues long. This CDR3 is CASHASTPFYGELFF. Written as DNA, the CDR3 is TGTGCCAGTCACGCGTCTACCCCTTTTTACGGGGAGCTGTTTTTT.

DNA for the CDR3: TGTGCCAGTAGCAGTATGGGCAAAACTAATTCACCCCTCCACTTT. Translated, it gives CASSSMGKTNSPLHF. This sequence joins TRBV7-8 and TRBJ1-6; D remains ambiguous. V lost 9 bases and J lost 6, with 18 bases in between. The CDR3 length is 15 residues. Per germline, CDR1 SGHVS and CDR2 FQNEAQ.

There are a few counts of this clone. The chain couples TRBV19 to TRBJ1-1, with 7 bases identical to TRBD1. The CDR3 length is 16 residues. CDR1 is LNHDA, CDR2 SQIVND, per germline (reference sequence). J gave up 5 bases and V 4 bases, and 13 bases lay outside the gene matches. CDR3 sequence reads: CASSRVGDRAKTEAFF. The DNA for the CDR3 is TGTGCCAGTAGTAGGGTCGGAGACAGGGCAAAGACTGAAGCTTTCTTT.

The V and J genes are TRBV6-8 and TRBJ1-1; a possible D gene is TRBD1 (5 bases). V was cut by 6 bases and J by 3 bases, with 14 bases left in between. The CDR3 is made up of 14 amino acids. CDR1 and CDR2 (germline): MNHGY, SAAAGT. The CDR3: CASSQDRSDTEAFF. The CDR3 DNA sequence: TGTGCCAGCAGCCAAGACAGATCCGACACTGAAGCTTTCTTT.

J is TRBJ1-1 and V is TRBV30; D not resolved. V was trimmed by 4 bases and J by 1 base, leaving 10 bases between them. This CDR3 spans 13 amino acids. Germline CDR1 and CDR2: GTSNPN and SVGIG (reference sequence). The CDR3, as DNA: TGTGCCTGGAATCACAGACCGAACACTGAAGCTTTCTTT. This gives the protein CAWNHRPNTEAFF. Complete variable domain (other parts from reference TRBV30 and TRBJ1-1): SQTIHQWPATLVQPVGSPLSLECTVEGTSNPNLYWYRQAAGRGLQLLFYSVGIGQISSEVPQNLSASRPQDRQFILSSKKLLLSDSGFYLCAWNHRPNTEAFFGQGTRLTVV.

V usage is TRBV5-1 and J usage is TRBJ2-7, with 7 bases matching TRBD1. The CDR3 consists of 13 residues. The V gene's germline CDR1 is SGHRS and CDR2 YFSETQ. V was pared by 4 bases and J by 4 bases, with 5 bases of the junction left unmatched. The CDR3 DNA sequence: TGCGCCAGCAGCCAGGGGGACGGATACGAGCAGTACTTC. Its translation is CASSQGDGYEQYF.

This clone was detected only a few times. The CDR3 here is CASSFLNRYNEQFF. The CDR3 bases are TGTGCCAGCAGTTTTCTAAACCGTTACAATGAGCAGTTCTTC. The J gene is TRBJ2-1, the V gene TRBV28; D is uncertain. CDR1 is MDHEN, CDR2 SYDVKM, per germline. The CDR3 consists of 14 residues. V shed 3 bases and J shed 4 bases, with 10 bases lying between them.

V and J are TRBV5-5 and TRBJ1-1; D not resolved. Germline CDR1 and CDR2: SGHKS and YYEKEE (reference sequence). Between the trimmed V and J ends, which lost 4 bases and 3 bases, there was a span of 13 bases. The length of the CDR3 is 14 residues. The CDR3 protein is CASSTNLGYTEAFF. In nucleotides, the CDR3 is TGTGCCAGCAGCACGAACTTAGGGTACACTGAAGCTTTCTTT.

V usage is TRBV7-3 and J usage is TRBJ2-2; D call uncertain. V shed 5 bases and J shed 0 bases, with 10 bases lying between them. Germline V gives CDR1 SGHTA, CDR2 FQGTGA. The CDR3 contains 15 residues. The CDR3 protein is CASSPADSNTGELFF. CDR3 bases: TGTGCCAGCAGCCCCGCAGACTCGAACACCGGGGAGCTGTTTTTT. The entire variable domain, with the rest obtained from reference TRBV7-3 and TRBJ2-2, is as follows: GAGVSQTPSNKVTEKGKYVELRCDPISGHTALYWYRQSLGQGPEFLIYFQGTGAADDSGLPNDRFFAVRPEGSVSTLKIQRTERGDSAVYLCASSPADSNTGELFFGEGSRLTVL.

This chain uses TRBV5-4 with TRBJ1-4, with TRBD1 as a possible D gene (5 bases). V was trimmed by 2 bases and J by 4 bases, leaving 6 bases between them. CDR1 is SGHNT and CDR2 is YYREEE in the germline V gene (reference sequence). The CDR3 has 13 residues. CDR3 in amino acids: CASSFGGNEKLFF. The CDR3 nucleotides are TGTGCCAGCAGCTTTGGGGGTAATGAAAAACTGTTTTTT.